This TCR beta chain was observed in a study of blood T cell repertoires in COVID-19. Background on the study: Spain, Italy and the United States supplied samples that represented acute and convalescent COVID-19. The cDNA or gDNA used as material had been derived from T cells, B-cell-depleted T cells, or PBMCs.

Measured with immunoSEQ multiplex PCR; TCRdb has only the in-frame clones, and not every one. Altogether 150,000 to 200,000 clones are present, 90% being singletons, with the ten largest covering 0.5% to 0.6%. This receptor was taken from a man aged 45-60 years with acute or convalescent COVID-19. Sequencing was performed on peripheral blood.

CDR3: CASSPRGNSPQQFF. The CDR3 DNA reads as TGTGCCAGCAGCCCCCGAGGAAATTCACCACAGCAGTTCTTC. The chain employs TRBV11-2 and TRBJ2-1, with D unresolved. Germline V gives CDR1 SGHAT, CDR2 FQNNGV. V lost 5 bases to trimming and J lost 11 bases, with 19 bases between them. The CDR3 is made up of 14 amino acids.